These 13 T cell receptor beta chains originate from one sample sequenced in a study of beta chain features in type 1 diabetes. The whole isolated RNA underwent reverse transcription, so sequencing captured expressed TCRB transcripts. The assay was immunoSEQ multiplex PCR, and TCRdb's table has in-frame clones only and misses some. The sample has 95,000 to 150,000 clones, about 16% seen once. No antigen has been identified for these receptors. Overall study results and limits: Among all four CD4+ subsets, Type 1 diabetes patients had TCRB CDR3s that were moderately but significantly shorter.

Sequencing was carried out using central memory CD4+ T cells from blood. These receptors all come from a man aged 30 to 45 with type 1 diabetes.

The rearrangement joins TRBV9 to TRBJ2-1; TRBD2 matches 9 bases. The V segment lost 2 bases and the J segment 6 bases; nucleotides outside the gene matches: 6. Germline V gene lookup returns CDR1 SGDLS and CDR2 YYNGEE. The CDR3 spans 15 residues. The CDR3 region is CASSVLSTSGNEQFF. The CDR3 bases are TGTGCCAGCAGCGTTCTATCGACTAGCGGCAATGAGCAGTTCTTC.

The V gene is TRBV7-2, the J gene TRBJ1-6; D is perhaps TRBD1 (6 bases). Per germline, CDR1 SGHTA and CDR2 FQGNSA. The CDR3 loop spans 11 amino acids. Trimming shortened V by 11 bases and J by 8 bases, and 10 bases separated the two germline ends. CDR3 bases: TGTGCCTCCAGGGGTGATTCACCCCTCCACTTT. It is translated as CASRGDSPLHF. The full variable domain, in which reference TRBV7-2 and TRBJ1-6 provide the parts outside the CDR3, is GAGVSQSPSNKVTEKGKDVELRCDPISGHTALYWYRQSLGQGLEFLIYFQGNSAPDKSGLPSDRFSAERTGGSVSTLTIQRTQQEDSAVYLCASRGDSPLHFGNGTRLTVT.

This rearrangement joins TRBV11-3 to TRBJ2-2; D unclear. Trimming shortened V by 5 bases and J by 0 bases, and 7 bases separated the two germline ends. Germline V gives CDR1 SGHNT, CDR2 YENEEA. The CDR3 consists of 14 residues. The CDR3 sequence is CASSGRTNTGELFF. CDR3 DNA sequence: TGTGCCAGCAGCGGCCGCACGAACACCGGGGAGCTGTTTTTT.

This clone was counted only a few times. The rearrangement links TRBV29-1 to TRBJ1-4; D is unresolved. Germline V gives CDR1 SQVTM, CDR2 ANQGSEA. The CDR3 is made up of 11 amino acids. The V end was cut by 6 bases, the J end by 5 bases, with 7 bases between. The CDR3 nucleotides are TGCAGCGTGCAACTAAATGAAAAACTGTTTTTT. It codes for CSVQLNEKLFF.

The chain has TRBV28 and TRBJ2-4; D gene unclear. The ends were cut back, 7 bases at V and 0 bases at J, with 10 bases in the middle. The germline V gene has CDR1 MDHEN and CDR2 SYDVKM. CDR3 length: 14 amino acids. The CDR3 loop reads CASTEPLAKNIQYF. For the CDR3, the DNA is TGTGCCAGCACCGAACCTCTAGCCAAAAACATTCAGTACTTC.

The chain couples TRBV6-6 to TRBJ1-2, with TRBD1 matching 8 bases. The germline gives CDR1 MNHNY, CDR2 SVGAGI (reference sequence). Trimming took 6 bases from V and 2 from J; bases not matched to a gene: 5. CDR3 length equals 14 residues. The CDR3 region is CASRRTGRNYGYTF. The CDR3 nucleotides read TGTGCCAGCAGGCGGACAGGGAGGAACTATGGCTACACCTTC.

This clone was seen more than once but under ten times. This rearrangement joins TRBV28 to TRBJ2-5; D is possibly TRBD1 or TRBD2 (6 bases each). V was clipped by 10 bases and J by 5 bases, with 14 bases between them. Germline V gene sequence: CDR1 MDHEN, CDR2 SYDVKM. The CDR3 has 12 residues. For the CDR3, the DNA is TGTGCCACCACGGGGGCCGGGGAGACCCAGTACTTC. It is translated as CATTGAGETQYF.

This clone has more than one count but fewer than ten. Here the CDR3 DNA reads TGTGCCATCAGCGGGGCATACAATGAGCAGTTCTTC. Translated, it gives CAISGAYNEQFF. J is TRBJ2-1 and V is TRBV10-3, with D possibly being TRBD1 or TRBD2 (5 bases each). The V end was cut by 6 bases, the J end by 4 bases, with 7 bases between. The germline gives CDR1 ENHRY, CDR2 SYGVKD. This CDR3 region has 12 residues.

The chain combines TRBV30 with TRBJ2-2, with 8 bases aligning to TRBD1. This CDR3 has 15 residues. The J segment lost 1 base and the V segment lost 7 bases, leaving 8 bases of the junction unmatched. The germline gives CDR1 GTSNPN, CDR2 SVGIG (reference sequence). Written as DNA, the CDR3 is TGTGCCTCACAACCCGGGACAGGGAACACCGGGGAGCTGTTTTTT. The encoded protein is CASQPGTGNTGELFF.

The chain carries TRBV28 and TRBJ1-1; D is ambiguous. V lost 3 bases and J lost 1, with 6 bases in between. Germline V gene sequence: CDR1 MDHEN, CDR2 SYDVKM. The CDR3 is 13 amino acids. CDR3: CASSFGGNTEAFF. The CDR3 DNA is TGTGCCAGCAGTTTCGGCGGGAACACTGAAGCTTTCTTT.

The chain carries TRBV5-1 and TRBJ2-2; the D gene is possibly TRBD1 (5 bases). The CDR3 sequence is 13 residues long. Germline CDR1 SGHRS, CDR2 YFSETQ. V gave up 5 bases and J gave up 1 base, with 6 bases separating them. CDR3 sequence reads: CASRTENTGELFF. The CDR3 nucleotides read TGCGCCAGCAGGACAGAGAACACCGGGGAGCTGTTTTTT.

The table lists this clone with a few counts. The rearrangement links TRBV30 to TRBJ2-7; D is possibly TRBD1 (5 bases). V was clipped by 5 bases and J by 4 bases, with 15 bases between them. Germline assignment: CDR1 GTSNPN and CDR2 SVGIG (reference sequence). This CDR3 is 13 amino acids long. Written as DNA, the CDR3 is TGTGCCTGGGAGATTGGACACATATACGAGCAGTACTTC. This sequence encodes CAWEIGHIYEQYF.

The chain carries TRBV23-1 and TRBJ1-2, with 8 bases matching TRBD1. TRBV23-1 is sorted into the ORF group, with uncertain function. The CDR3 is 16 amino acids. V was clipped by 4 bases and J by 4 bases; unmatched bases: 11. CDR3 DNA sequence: TGCGCCAGCAGTCCCCAAATTAGACAGGGGCTCTATGGCTACACCTTC. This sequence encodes CASSPQIRQGLYGYTF.